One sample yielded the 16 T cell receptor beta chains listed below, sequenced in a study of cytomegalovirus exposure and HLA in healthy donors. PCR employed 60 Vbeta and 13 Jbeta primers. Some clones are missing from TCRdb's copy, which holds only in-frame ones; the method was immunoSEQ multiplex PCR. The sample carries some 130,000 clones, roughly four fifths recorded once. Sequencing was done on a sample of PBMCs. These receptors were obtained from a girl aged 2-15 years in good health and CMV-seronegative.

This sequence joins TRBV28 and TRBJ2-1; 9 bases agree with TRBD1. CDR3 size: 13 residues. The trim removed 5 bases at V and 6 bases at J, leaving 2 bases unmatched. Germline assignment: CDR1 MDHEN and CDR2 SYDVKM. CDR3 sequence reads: CASSLDRGNEQFF. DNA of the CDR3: TGTGCCAGCAGTCTGGACAGGGGCAATGAGCAGTTCTTC.

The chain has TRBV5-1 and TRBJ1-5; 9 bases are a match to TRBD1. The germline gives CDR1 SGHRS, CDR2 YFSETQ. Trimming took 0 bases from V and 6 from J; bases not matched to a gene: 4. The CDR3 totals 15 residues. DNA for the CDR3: TGCGCCAGCAGCTTGGAGGGACAGGGAACTCAGCCCCAGCATTTT. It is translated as CASSLEGQGTQPQHF.

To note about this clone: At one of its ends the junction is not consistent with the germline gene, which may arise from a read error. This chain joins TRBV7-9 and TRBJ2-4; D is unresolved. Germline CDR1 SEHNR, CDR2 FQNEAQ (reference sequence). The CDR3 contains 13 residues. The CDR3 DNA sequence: TGTGCCAGCAGCCCCACAGAGAAAAACAGTCAGTACTTC. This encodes CASSPTEKNSQYF.

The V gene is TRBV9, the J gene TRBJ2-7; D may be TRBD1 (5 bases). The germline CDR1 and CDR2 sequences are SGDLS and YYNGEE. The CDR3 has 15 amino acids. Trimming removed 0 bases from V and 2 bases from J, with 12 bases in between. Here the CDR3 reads CASSVGAGKTYEQYF. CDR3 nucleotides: TGTGCCAGCAGCGTAGGGGCAGGGAAAACCTACGAGCAGTACTTC.

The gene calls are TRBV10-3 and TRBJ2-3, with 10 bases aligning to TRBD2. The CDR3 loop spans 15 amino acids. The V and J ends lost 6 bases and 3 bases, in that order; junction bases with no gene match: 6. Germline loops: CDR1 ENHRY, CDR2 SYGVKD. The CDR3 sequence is CAIRAGTSETDTQYF. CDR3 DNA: TGTGCCATCAGGGCCGGGACTAGCGAGACAGATACGCAGTATTTT.

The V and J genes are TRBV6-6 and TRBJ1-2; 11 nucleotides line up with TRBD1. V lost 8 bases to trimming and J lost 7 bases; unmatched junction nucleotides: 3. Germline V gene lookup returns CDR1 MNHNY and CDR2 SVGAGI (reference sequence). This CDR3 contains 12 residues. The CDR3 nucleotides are TGTGCCAGCGGACAGGGGGCAGGTGGCTACACCTTC. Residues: CASGQGAGGYTF.

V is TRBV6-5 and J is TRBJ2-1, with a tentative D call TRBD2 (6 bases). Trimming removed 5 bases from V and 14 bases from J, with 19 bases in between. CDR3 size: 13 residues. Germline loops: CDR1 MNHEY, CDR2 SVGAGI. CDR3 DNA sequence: TGTGCCAGCAGTCTCATGCGGGGATCGCCTGAGTTCTTC. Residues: CASSLMRGSPEFF.

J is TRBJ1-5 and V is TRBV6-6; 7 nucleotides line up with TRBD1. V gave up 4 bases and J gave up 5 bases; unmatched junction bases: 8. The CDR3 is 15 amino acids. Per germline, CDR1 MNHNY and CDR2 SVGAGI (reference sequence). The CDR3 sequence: CASSSEPRGDQPQHF. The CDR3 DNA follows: TGTGCCAGCAGTTCCGAGCCCAGGGGGGATCAGCCCCAGCATTTT.

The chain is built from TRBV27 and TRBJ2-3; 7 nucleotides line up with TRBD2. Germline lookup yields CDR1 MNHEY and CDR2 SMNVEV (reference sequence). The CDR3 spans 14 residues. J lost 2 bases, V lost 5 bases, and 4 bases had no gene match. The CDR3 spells CASSTLAATDTQYF. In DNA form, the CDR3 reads TGTGCCAGCAGTACCCTAGCGGCCACAGATACGCAGTATTTT.

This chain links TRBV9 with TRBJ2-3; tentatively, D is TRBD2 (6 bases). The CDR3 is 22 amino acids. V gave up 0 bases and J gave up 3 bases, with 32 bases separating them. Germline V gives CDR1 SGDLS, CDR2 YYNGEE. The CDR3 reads CASSVGPQRRGPGRVGTDTQYF. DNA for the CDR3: TGTGCCAGCAGCGTAGGACCCCAACGGAGGGGTCCGGGGCGCGTTGGGACAGATACGCAGTATTTT.

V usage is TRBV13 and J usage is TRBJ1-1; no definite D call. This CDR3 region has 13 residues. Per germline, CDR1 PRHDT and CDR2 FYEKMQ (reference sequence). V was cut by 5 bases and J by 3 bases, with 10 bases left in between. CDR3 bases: TGTGCCAGCAGCATACAACCGTACACTGAAGCTTTCTTT. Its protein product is CASSIQPYTEAFF.

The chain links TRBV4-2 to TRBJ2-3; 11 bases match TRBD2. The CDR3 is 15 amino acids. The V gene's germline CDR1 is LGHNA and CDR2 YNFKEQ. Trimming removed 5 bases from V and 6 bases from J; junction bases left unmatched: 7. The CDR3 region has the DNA TGTGCCAGCAGCAATAGACTAGCGGGGACGGATACGCAGTATTTT. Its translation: CASSNRLAGTDTQYF.

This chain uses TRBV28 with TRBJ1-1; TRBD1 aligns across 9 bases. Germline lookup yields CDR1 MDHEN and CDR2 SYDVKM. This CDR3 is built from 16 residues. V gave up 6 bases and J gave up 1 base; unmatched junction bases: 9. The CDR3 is CASRVPGQGPNTEAFF. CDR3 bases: TGTGCCAGCAGAGTCCCGGGACAGGGTCCGAACACTGAAGCTTTCTTT.

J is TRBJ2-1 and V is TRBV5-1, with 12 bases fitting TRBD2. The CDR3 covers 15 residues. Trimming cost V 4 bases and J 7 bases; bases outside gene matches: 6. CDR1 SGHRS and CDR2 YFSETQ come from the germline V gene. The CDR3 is CASSPTSGSFNEQFF. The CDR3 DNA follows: TGCGCCAGCAGCCCGACTAGCGGGAGTTTTAATGAGCAGTTCTTC. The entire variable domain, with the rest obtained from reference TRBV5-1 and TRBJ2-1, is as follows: KAGVTQTPRYLIKTRGQQVTLSCSPISGHRSVSWYQQTPGQGLQFLFEYFSETQRNKGNFPGRFSGRQFSNSRSEMNVSTLELGDSALYLCASSPTSGSFNEQFFGPGTRLTVL.

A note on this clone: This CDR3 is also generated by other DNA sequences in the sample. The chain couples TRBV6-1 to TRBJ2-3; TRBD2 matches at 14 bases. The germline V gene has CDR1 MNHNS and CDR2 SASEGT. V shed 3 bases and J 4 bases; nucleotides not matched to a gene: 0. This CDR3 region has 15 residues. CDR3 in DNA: TGTGCCAGCAGTGAGGGACTAGCGGGAGCAGATACGCAGTATTTT. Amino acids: CASSEGLAGADTQYF.

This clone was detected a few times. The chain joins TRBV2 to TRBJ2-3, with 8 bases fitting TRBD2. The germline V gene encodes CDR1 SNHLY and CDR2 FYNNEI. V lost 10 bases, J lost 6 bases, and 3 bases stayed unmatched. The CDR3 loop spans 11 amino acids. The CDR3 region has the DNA TGTGCCACTCGGGAGGGGGATACGCAGTATTTT. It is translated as CATREGDTQYF.